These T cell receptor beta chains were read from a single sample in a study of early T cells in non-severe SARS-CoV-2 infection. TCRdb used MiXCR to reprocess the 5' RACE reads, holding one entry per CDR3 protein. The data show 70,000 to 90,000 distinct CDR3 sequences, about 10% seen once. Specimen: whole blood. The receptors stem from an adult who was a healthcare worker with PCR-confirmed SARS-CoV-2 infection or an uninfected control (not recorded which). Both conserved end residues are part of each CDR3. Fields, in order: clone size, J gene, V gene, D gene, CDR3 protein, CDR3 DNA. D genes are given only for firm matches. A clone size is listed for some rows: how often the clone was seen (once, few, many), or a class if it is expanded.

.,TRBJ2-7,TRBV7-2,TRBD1,CASSPGTGRAYEQYF,TGTGCCAGCAGCCCCGGGACAGGGCGCGCGTACGAGCAGTACTTC
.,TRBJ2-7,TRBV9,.,CASSVAPAASYEQYF,TGTGCCAGCAGCGTAGCGCCAGCGGCCTCCTACGAGCAGTACTTC
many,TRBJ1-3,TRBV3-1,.,CASCGPGNTIYF,TGTGCCAGCTGCGGGCCTGGAAACACCATATATTTT
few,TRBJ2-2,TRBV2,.,CASREDGNTGELFF,TGTGCCAGCAGGGAGGACGGGAACACCGGGGAGCTGTTTTTT
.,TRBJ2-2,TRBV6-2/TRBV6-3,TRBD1,CASSSRRQGANTGELFF,TGTGCCAGCAGTTCGCGTCGACAGGGGGCGAACACCGGGGAGCTGTTTTTT
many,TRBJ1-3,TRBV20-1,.,CSASHSGNTIYF,TGCAGTGCTAGCCACAGTGGAAACACCATATATTTT
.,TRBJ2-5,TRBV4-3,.,CASSQQWNQETQYF,TGCGCCAGCAGCCAACAGTGGAATCAAGAGACCCAGTACTTC
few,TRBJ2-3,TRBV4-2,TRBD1,CASSQGAGTGAADTQYF,TGTGCCAGCAGCCAAGGCGCTGGGACAGGGGCGGCAGATACGCAGTATTTT
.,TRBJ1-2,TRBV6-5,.,CASGFGHSHYGYTF,TGTGCCAGCGGTTTCGGCCACAGTCATTATGGCTACACCTTC
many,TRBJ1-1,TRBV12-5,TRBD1,CASGAGQGWDTEAFF,TGTGCTAGTGGTGCCGGACAGGGTTGGGACACTGAAGCTTTCTTT
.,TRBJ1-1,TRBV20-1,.,CSARREGNTEAFF,TGCAGTGCCCGACGGGAGGGGAACACTGAAGCTTTCTTT
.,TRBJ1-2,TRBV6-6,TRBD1,CASSPTGNYGYTF,TGTGCCAGCAGCCCGACAGGGAACTATGGCTACACCTTC
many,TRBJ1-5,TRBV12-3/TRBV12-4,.,CASSLGGGNQPQHF,TGTGCCAGCAGCCTCGGGGGGGGTAATCAGCCCCAGCATTTT
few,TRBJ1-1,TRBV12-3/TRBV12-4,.,CASTRGVLNTEAFF,TGTGCCAGCACCCGGGGGGTTTTGAACACTGAAGCTTTCTTT
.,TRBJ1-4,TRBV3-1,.,CASTPNGYEKLFF,TGTGCCAGCACCCCTAATGGATATGAAAAACTGTTTTTT
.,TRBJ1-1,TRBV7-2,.,CASSLDRGDTEAFF,TGTGCCAGCAGCTTAGATAGGGGGGACACTGAAGCTTTCTTT
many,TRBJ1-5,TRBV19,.,CASSGTPNQPQHF,TGTGCCAGTAGTGGCACACCCAATCAGCCCCAGCATTTT
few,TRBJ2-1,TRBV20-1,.,CSSHAPENNEQFF,TGCAGTAGCCACGCGCCGGAAAACAATGAGCAGTTCTTC